This T cell receptor (beta chain) was documented in a study of blood T cells in healthy people across ages. About this clonotype: Its antigen is not identified.

The donors, aged roughly 6 to 90, were healthy Caucasians from Russia. It was with a sample-barcoded 5' primer and a J-beta primer mix that a second PCR of about 6 to 11 cycles was run. Each cDNA molecule received a tag from a template-switch adaptor that had 12 random nucleotides. All samples yielded 2.5 million or more CDR3-containing paired-end reads. TCRdb re-called the 5' RACE reads through MiXCR, storing one row per CDR3 protein. This sample carries 1.5 million to 1.8 million distinct CDR3 sequences, approximately 43% of them seen once, and the ten largest clones take roughly 3.7%. Germline V gene sequence: CDR1 MNHEY, CDR2 SMNVEV (reference sequence). V trimming: 4 bases; J trimming: 11 bases; junction bases outside the gene matches: 11. There are 15 residues in the CDR3. Study-level findings and limits: Older individuals had lower TCR beta diversity per million T cells (the decline was roughly linear).

The receptor's source is a woman aged 18-30 years in good health. The J gene is TRBJ2-5, the V gene TRBV27; 12 nucleotides line up with TRBD2. Sequences were obtained from blood. CDR3 in DNA: TGTGCCAGCAGTTCACTAGCGGGGGGAGACAATGAGCAGTACTTC. This encodes CASSSLAGGDNEQYF.